The 9 T cell receptor beta chains listed next were all sequenced from one sample in a study of neurological immune-mediated disorders. TCRdb redid the calling of the 5' RACE reads with MiXCR, one entry per CDR3 protein. The sample lists about 48,000 distinct CDR3 sequences, 10% occurring once. Source material: PBMCs. The receptors originated from a woman aged 40-49 years with HTLV-1-associated myelopathy (HAM/TSP).

This clonotype was detected many times. This rearrangement joins TRBV7-9 to TRBJ2-7; D possibly corresponds to TRBD1 (6 bases). The CDR3 loop spans 15 amino acids. Trimming shortened V by 5 bases and J by 6 bases, and 20 bases separated the two germline ends. From germline, CDR1 is SEHNR and CDR2 FQNEAQ (reference sequence). The CDR3 DNA reads as TGTGCCAGCAGCCCCTGGACAGCCTCCGGGTCCGAGCAGTACTTC. Translated, it gives CASSPWTASGSEQYF.

There are a few counts of this clonotype. The chain has TRBV6-1 and TRBJ2-3, with D tentatively TRBD1 (6 bases). The CDR3 is 13 residues long. Germline CDR1 reads MNHNS; CDR2 reads SASEGT. V lost 4 bases to trimming and J lost 5 bases, with 10 bases between them. The CDR3 region has the DNA TGTGCCAGCAGTGGGGGGCTAGGAGATACGCAGTATTTT. Its protein product is CASSGGLGDTQYF.

Note on this clonotype: The junction and the germline gene differ at one end; a read error may be behind it. The CDR3 here is CTSSLKGAAFF. The CDR3 coding sequence is TGTACCAGCAGCTTGAAGGGGGCGGCTTTCTTT. The chain uses TRBV5-6 and TRBJ1-1; 7 bases fit TRBD1. CDR3 length: 11 residues. Germline V gives CDR1 SGHDT, CDR2 YYEEEE.

This clonotype was seen repeatedly, ten times or more. The chain joins TRBV9 to TRBJ2-5; a weak D match, TRBD1 (5 bases). The V end lost 2 bases, the J end lost 1 base, and 12 bases lay between the germline ends. The CDR3 has 15 residues. Germline V gene data show CDR1 as SGDLS and CDR2 as YYNGEE. As DNA, the CDR3 is TGTGCCAGCAGCGTTTCGGGTACAGGCCAAGAGACCCAGTACTTC. This gives the protein CASSVSGTGQETQYF.

At least ten counts were recorded for this clonotype. This chain joins TRBV10-3 and TRBJ2-3; 12 positions match TRBD2. CDR3 length: 15 residues. After removal of 6 bases from V and 6 bases from J, the junction contained 7 bases not matched to a gene. Germline CDR1 is ENHRY and CDR2 is SYGVKD. The CDR3 region is CAISSLAGGRDTQYF. DNA of the CDR3: TGTGCCATCAGCTCACTAGCGGGGGGACGGGATACGCAGTATTTT.

This clonotype was observed at least ten times. J is TRBJ2-1 and V is TRBV7-2, with TRBD2 matching over 8 bases. CDR1 and CDR2 from the germline V gene are SGHTA and FQGNSA. J lost 12 bases, V lost 4 bases, and 5 bases had no gene match. This CDR3 has 12 residues. The CDR3 reads CASSSVAGMQFF. The CDR3 DNA reads as TGTGCCAGCAGCTCTGTAGCGGGGATGCAGTTCTTC.

In this sample, this clonotype turned up many times. The chain uses TRBV7-8 and TRBJ2-5; D is unresolved. In germline, CDR1 is SGHVS, CDR2 FQNEAQ. The CDR3 consists of 11 residues. Trimming cost V 5 bases and J 3 bases, with 4 bases left between them. Written as DNA, the CDR3 is TGTGCCAGCAGCCAAAAAGAGACCCAGTACTTC. Its translation is CASSQKETQYF.

This clonotype was recorded many times. The chain joins TRBV7-9 to TRBJ2-6; D gene ambiguous. This CDR3 comprises 16 residues. CDR1 and CDR2 (germline): SEHNR, FQNEAQ (reference sequence). V lost 9 bases to trimming and J lost 0 bases, with 15 bases between them. This CDR3 is CARSGRVGSGANVLTF. The CDR3 DNA sequence: TGTGCCAGGTCTGGGCGCGTAGGCTCTGGGGCCAACGTCCTGACTTTC. Using reference TRBV7-9 and TRBJ2-6 for the parts outside the CDR3, the full variable domain is DTGVSQNPRHKITKRGQNVTFRCDPISEHNRLYWYRQTLGQGPEFLTYFQNEAQLEKSRLLSDRFSAERPKGSFSTLEIQRTEQGDSAMYLCARSGRVGSGANVLTFGAGSRLTVL.

This clonotype was counted many times. This chain uses TRBV12-3 or TRBV12-4 with TRBJ2-3; D might be TRBD2 (5 bases). This CDR3 has 14 amino acids. The V gene lost 2 bases and the J gene lost 4 bases, with 10 bases spanning the gap. The CDR3 loop reads CASSLSSLADTQYF. The DNA for the CDR3 is TGTGCCAGCAGTTTATCCTCACTAGCAGATACGCAGTATTTT.